These 22 T cell receptor beta chains originate from one sample sequenced in a study of blood T cell repertoires in COVID-19 (dated by TCRdb to 2019 to 2021). The method behind the library was the immunoSEQ multiplex PCR assay. The source is immuneACCESS, and TCRdb retained only in-frame sequences with V and J called. Part of the clones is not carried over; for the studies checked, unresolved V genes explain less than half of this, and the remainder is unexplained. The sample has 99,000 or so clones on record, about 87% of them singletons. More than 14% of the sample goes to the ten largest clones. Material for sequencing was peripheral blood. The receptors shown here come from a man in his fifties with acute or convalescent COVID-19.

The chain employs TRBV28 and TRBJ2-1; the D gene is possibly TRBD2 (5 bases). This CDR3 spans 14 amino acids. Germline CDR1 and CDR2: MDHEN and SYDVKM. The V end lost 10 bases, the J end lost 9 bases, and 22 bases lay between the germline ends. CDR3 in DNA: TGTGCCACAAGATTCCTCCTTCCCCGGGGTGAGCAGTTCTTC. Protein: CATRFLLPRGEQFF.

In its sample, this clone was seen once. The chain is built from TRBV6-6 and TRBJ2-7, with D possibly being TRBD1 (6 bases). Germline V gene data show CDR1 as MNHNY and CDR2 as SVGAGI (reference sequence). The CDR3 spans 15 residues. Trimming stripped 0 bases from V and 2 bases from J, with 11 bases between. The CDR3: CASSYSTGQTYEQYF. DNA for the CDR3: TGTGCCAGCAGTTACTCGACGGGACAAACCTACGAGCAGTACTTC.

This clone has only a few counts. This chain connects TRBV5-1 to TRBJ2-5; 12 nucleotides agree with TRBD2. J gave up 1 base and V 0 bases, and 13 bases lay outside the gene matches. Germline values: CDR1 SGHRS, CDR2 YFSETQ. This CDR3 comprises 20 residues. CDR3 protein: CASSLAASGRAVMGQETQYF. CDR3 DNA sequence: TGCGCCAGCAGCTTGGCTGCTAGCGGGAGGGCCGTTATGGGCCAAGAGACCCAGTACTTC.

The chain carries TRBV7-2 and TRBJ2-1; the match to TRBD2 covers 8 bases. This CDR3 contains 13 residues. Germline lookup yields CDR1 SGHTA and CDR2 FQGNSA. J gave up 8 bases and V 9 bases, and 9 bases lay outside the gene matches. The CDR3 bases are TGTGCCAGAAGAATACGGGGGGGCGATGAGCAGTTCTTC. Translating gives CARRIRGGDEQFF.

This clone was detected a few times. It is likely a read error, because the conserved phenylalanine at the end of the CDR3 is missing. The limits of the CDR3 on the DNA are not certain, so only TCRdb's listed CDR3 is given. The chain recombines TRBV5-1 with TRBJ1-1; the listed D gene, TRBD1, was not tested against the DNA. Ends included, the CDR3 has 11 residues. Germline CDR1 is SGHRS and CDR2 is YFSETQ. The CDR3: CASSIRDRVAD.

V gene TRBV2 combines with J gene TRBJ2-1; the match to TRBD1 covers 7 bases. Trimming removed 8 bases from V and 5 bases from J; junction bases left unmatched: 15. CDR3 length: 16 amino acids. Germline assignment: CDR1 SNHLY and CDR2 FYNNEI. The DNA of the CDR3 is TGTGCCAGCTCTCTCGAGATGGGACAGCTACACAATGAGCAGTTCTTC. Its protein is CASSLEMGQLHNEQFF.

On this clone itself: This sample also contains other DNA sequences that code for the same CDR3. The chain recombines TRBV5-1 with TRBJ1-4; 7 positions agree with TRBD1. The V segment lost 3 bases and the J segment 8 bases; nucleotides outside the gene matches: 4. Germline V CDR1 and CDR2: SGHRS, YFSETQ. The CDR3 sequence is 13 residues long. The CDR3, as DNA: TGCGCCAGCAGCTACAGGGGAGGCGAAAAACTGTTTTTT. Translation gives CASSYRGGEKLFF.

V and J are TRBV6-5 and TRBJ2-3; TRBD1 agrees at 7 bases. Germline-derived CDR1 and CDR2 are MNHEY and SVGAGI. The CDR3 runs 15 residues. V lost 0 bases to trimming and J lost 2 bases; unmatched junction nucleotides: 2. CDR3: CASSYSGTATDTQYF. Here the CDR3 DNA reads TGTGCCAGCAGTTACTCGGGGACAGCCACAGATACGCAGTATTTT.

The table lists this clone with a count of one. The chain has TRBV18 and TRBJ2-1; weak D call: TRBD1 (5 bases). Per the germline V gene, CDR1 is KGHSH and CDR2 is LQKENI. The V and J ends lost 2 bases and 4 bases respectively, with 15 bases between them. The CDR3 has 16 amino acids. CDR3 bases: TGTGCCAGCTCACCAAGGGGTATAGCTCCATACAATGAGCAGTTCTTC. Its translation is CASSPRGIAPYNEQFF.

This clone was recorded only once. This chain uses TRBV4-1 with TRBJ2-3; the D is unclear. The ends were cut back, 2 bases at V and 2 bases at J, with 11 bases in the middle. The CDR3 has 15 amino acids. CDR1 MGHRA and CDR2 YSYEKL come from the germline V gene. CDR3 DNA: TGCGCCAGCAGCCAACAAAAGCGACCCACAGATACGCAGTATTTT. This codes for CASSQQKRPTDTQYF.

The chain recombines TRBV2 with TRBJ2-1, with 8 bases fitting TRBD2. Germline lookup yields CDR1 SNHLY and CDR2 FYNNEI. Unmatched junction bases numbered 3, after V lost 8 bases and J lost 0 bases. This CDR3 comprises 14 residues. CDR3 DNA sequence: TGTGCCAGCGGCAGCGGGAGCTCCTACAATGAGCAGTTCTTC. This gives the protein CASGSGSSYNEQFF. Full variable domain (rest looked up from reference TRBV2 and TRBJ2-1): EPEVTQTPSHQVTQMGQEVILRCVPISNHLYFYWYRQILGQKVEFLVSFYNNEISEKSEIFDDQFSVERPDGSNFTLKIRSTKLEDSAMYFCASGSGSSYNEQFFGPGTRLTVL.

The chain combines TRBV5-5 with TRBJ2-2, with a tentative D call TRBD2 (6 bases). V lost 4 bases to trimming and J lost 5 bases, with 9 bases between them. Germline V lookup: CDR1 SGHKS, CDR2 YYEKEE (reference sequence). This CDR3 has 13 amino acids. In DNA, the CDR3 is TGTGCCAGCAGCGGGGGACTGACCGGGGAGCTGTTTTTT. Encoded protein: CASSGGLTGELFF.

This clone was recorded once. The chain is built from TRBV19 and TRBJ2-4, with 7 bases matching TRBD1. Germline values: CDR1 LNHDA, CDR2 SQIVND (reference sequence). V was clipped by 1 base and J by 2 bases; unmatched bases: 5. The CDR3 contains 16 residues. The CDR3 sequence is CASSIVGRGTKNIQYF. The CDR3 DNA sequence: TGTGCCAGTAGTATAGTGGGCAGGGGGACCAAAAACATTCAGTACTTC.

The CDR3, as DNA: TGTGCCAGCAGCCGCCCCACGGGAGGAGGGCAGTACTTC. It yields the protein CASSRPTGGGQYF. J is TRBJ2-7 and V is TRBV3-1 (or the pseudogene TRBV3-2); 7 nucleotides agree with TRBD2. V shed 4 bases, J shed 9 bases, and the junction held 9 bases outside the gene matches. The CDR3 sequence is 13 residues long. Germline CDR1 reads LGHDT; CDR2 reads YNNKEL (reference sequence).

This clone appeared a few times. This chain joins TRBV30 and TRBJ1-2; 8 bases agree with TRBD1. The CDR3 is 13 amino acids. Germline values: CDR1 GTSNPN, CDR2 SVGIG (reference sequence). V trimming: 8 bases; J trimming: 5 bases; junction bases outside the gene matches: 10. CDR3 coding DNA: TGTGCCCGCCTCGGGACAGGCGGGTATGGCTACACCTTC. Translating it yields CARLGTGGYGYTF.

This chain uses TRBV12-3 or TRBV12-4 with TRBJ2-2; no reliable D call. Trimming left V 2 bases short and J 6 bases short, with 7 bases between. The CDR3 consists of 13 residues. The CDR3 bases are TGTGCCAGCAGTTTATATAGTTCCGGGGAGCTGTTTTTT. Amino acid sequence: CASSLYSSGELFF.

The J gene is TRBJ2-7, the V gene TRBV30, with 7 positions matching TRBD2. This CDR3 region has 12 residues. Trimming took 8 bases from V and 0 from J; bases not matched to a gene: 4. CDR1 is GTSNPN, CDR2 SVGIG, per germline (reference sequence). The CDR3 coding sequence is TGTGCCGCGGGGGTAGACTCCTACGAGCAGTACTTC. Amino acids: CAAGVDSYEQYF.

The genes are TRBV10-2 and TRBJ1-3; D remains unclear. Germline loops: CDR1 WSHSY, CDR2 SAAADI. With 11 bases removed from V and 9 bases from J, the gap between germline ends came to 23 bases. The CDR3 covers 14 residues. The CDR3 nucleotides read TGCGCCGCCACTACGACGTTACAAACGCGCACCATATATTTT. Translated, it gives CAATTTLQTRTIYF.

CDR3 loop: CASSHAFYGYTF. The CDR3 nucleotides are TGTGCCAGCAGCCATGCGTTCTATGGCTACACCTTC. The chain carries TRBV3-1 (or the pseudogene TRBV3-2) and TRBJ1-2; D ambiguous. The CDR3 is 12 residues long. Trimming removed 3 bases from V and 4 bases from J, with 6 bases in between. Germline V CDR1 and CDR2: LGHDT, YNNKEL (reference sequence).

The rearrangement uses TRBV5-1 and TRBJ2-4; 7 positions agree with TRBD1. Germline V gene data show CDR1 as SGHRS and CDR2 as YFSETQ. The CDR3 length is 13 residues. After removal of 4 bases from V and 6 bases from J, the junction contained 4 bases not matched to a gene. The CDR3 is CASSLGQRNIQYF. Written as DNA, the CDR3 is TGCGCCAGCAGCCTGGGACAGCGAAACATTCAGTACTTC.

The chain uses TRBV7-9 and TRBJ1-2; TRBD1 agrees at 9 bases. This CDR3 spans 17 amino acids. With 5 bases clipped from V and 8 bases from J, the junction kept 18 bases outside the gene matches. Germline V gives CDR1 SEHNR, CDR2 FQNEAQ (reference sequence). In DNA, the CDR3 is TGTGCCAGCAGCCCGAGGGGGACAGGGCTCCTGAGGCGGGGCTACACCTTC. It encodes CASSPRGTGLLRRGYTF.

This chain uses TRBV10-3 with TRBJ2-5; 7 nucleotides align to TRBD2. This CDR3 spans 15 amino acids. The J segment lost 3 bases and the V segment lost 5 bases, leaving 9 bases of the junction unmatched. Germline loops: CDR1 ENHRY, CDR2 SYGVKD. CDR3 bases: TGTGCCATCAGTCTTAGCTCCGGGACTAAAGAGACCCAGTACTTC. Its protein product is CAISLSSGTKETQYF.